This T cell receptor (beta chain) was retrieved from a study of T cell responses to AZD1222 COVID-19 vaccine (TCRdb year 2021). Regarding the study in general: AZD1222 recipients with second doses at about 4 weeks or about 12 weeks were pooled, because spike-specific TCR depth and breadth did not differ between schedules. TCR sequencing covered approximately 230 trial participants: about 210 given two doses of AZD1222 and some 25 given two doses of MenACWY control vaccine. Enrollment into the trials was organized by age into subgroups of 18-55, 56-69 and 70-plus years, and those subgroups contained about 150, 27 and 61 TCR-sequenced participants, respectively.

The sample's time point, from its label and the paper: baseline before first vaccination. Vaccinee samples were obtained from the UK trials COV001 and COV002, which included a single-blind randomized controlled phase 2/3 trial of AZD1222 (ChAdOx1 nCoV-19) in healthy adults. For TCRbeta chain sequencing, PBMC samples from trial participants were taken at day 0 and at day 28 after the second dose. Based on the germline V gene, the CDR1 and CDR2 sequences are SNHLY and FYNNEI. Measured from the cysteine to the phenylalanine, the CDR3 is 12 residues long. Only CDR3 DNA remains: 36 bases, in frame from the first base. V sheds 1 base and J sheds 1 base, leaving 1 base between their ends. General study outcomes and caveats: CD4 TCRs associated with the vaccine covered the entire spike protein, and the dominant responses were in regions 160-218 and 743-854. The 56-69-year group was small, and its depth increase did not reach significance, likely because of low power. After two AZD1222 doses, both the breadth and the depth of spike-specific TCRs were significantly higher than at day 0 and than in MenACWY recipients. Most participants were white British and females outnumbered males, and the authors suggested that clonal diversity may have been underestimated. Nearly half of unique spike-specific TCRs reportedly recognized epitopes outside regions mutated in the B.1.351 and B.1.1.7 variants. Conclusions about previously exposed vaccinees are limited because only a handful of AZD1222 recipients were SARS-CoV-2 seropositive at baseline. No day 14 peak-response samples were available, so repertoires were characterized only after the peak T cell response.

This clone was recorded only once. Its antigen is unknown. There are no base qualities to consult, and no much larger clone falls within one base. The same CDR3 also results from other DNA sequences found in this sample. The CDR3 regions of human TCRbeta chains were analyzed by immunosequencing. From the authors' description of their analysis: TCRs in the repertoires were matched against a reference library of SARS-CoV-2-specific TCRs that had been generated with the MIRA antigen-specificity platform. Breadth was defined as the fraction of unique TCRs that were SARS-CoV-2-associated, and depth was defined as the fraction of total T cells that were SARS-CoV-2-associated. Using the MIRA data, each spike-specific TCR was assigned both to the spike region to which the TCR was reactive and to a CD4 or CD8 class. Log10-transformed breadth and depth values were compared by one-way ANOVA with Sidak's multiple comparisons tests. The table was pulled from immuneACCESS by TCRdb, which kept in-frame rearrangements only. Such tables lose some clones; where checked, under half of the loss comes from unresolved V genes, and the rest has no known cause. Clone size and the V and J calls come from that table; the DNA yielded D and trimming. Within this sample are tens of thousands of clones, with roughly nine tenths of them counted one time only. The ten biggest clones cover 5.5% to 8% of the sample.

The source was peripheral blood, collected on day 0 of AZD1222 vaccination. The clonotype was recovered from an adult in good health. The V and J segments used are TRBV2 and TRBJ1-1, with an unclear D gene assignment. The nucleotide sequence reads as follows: TGTGCCAGCAGTGAAGGGAACACTGAAGCTTTCTTT. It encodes CASSEGNTEAFF. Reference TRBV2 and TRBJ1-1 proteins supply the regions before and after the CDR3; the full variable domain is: EPEVTQTPSHQVTQMGQEVILRCVPISNHLYFYWYRQILGQKVEFLVSFYNNEISEKSEIFDDQFSVERPDGSNFTLKIRSTKLEDSAMYFCASSEGNTEAFFGQGTRLTVV.